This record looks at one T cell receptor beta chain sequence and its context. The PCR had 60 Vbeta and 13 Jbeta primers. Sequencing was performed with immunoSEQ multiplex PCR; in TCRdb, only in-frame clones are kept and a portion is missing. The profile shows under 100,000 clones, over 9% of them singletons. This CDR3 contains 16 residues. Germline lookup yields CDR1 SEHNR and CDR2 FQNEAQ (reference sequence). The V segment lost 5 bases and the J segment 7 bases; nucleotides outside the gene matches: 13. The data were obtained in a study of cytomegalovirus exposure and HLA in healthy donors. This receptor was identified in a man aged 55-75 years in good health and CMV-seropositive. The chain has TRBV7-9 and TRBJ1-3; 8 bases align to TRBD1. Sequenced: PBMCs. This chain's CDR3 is CASSPNEDRVRNTIYF. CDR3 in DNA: TGTGCCAGCAGCCCTAATGAGGACAGGGTTCGGAACACCATATATTTT.